A selection of T cell receptor beta chains follows, all from one sample in a study of cytomegalovirus exposure and HLA in healthy donors. Measured with immunoSEQ multiplex PCR; TCRdb has only the in-frame clones, and not every one. The sample carries around 44,000 clones, about nine tenths recorded once. Source material: PBMCs. All receptors come from a woman aged 40 to 55 in good health and CMV-seropositive. Each CDR3 is given with its conserved first and last residue. The D gene is left open where the match is weak. Clone size is shown for a subset of rows, as once, few, many or a class of expanded clone.

D	size	V	J	DNA	CDR3
TRBD1	-	TRBV29-1	TRBJ2-3	TGCAGCGGGGCTCTGGGACAGGGGGCACGCACAGATACGCAGTATTTT	CSGALGQGARTDTQYF
TRBD1	-	TRBV30	TRBJ1-1	TGTGCCTGGGACAGGGGAGGGGGCACTGAAGCTTTCTTT	CAWDRGGGTEAFF
-	-	TRBV2	TRBJ1-1	TGTGCCAGCGAGCCCCGACCTAGAGAAGCTTTCTTT	CASEPRPREAFF
-	once	TRBV27	TRBJ1-4	TGTGCCAGCAGTCTTTACTATAATGAAAAACTGTTTTTT	CASSLYYNEKLFF
-	-	TRBV2	TRBJ2-1	TGTGCCAGCCGTATGAGCTCCTACAATGAGCAGTTCTTC	CASRMSSYNEQFF
-	-	TRBV4-1	TRBJ1-2	TGCGCCAGCAGCCAAGTCAGGGGCGGCTACACCTTC	CASSQVRGGYTF
TRBD1	-	TRBV30	TRBJ1-2	TGTGCCTGGAGGACAGGGGGCTACTACTACACCTTC	CAWRTGGYYYTF
TRBD2	-	TRBV7-7	TRBJ2-1	TGTGCTAGCAGCCGAAGCGGGAACAATGAGCAGTTCTTC	CASSRSGNNEQFF
-	-	TRBV28	TRBJ2-7	TGTGCCAGCAGCCCTGATCGGGGGGCGCCCTTCTACGAGCAGTACTTC	CASSPDRGAPFYEQYF
-	-	TRBV7-9	TRBJ2-5	TGTGCCAGCAGCTTAGGTACGGGTTCAGAGACCCAGTACTTC	CASSLGTGSETQYF
-	-	TRBV18	TRBJ2-7	TGTGCCAGCTCACCGACTCTGGGGGGGCCCTCCTACGAGCAGTACTTC	CASSPTLGGPSYEQYF
-	-	TRBV19	TRBJ1-2	TGTGCCAGTAGTCCCCGCAGCGCGGGTAACTATGGCTACACCTTC	CASSPRSAGNYGYTF
TRBD1	once	TRBV7-6	TRBJ2-2	TGTGCCAGCAGCTTAGGACAGGGTAACACCGGGGAGCTGTTTTTT	CASSLGQGNTGELFF
TRBD2	-	TRBV9	TRBJ2-3	TGTGCCAGCAGCTCGACTAGCGGCACAGATACGCAGTATTTT	CASSSTSGTDTQYF
-	-	TRBV29-1	TRBJ2-1	TGCAGCGTGGCCTATCGGGGTAGCTCCTACAATGAGCAGTTCTTC	CSVAYRGSSYNEQFF
-	-	TRBV15	TRBJ2-1	TGTGCCACCAGCAGGGCCCTAGGGGATGAGCAGTTCTTC	CATSRALGDEQFF
TRBD1	-	TRBV19	TRBJ1-2	TGTGCCAGTAGTTGGACAGGCCCGGATGGCTACACCTTC	CASSWTGPDGYTF
-	-	TRBV6-1	TRBJ1-5	TGTGCCAGCACACAGGGCTCAAATCAGCCCCAGCATTTT	CASTQGSNQPQHF
-	-	TRBV6-6	TRBJ1-3	TGTGCCAGCAGTTACGGGGGGGGTGGAAACACCATATATTTT	CASSYGGGGNTIYF